This TCR beta chain was sequenced for a study of T cells in Graves' hyperthyroidism and ophthalmopathy (dated by TCRdb to about 2019). In the study overall: Peripheral blood samples were taken at the time of initial diagnosis, prior to any treatment. To identify TCR V-J signatures that set the groups apart, the researchers used a discovery cohort of about a hundred patients, made up of around 42 with Graves' ophthalmopathy and around 58 with stable Graves' hyperthyroidism. An independent validation cohort of around 19 hyperthyroidism patients and 17 patients who later progressed to ophthalmopathy tested prospective prediction of ophthalmopathy. The approximately 90 discovery patients were randomly split 7:3 into training and test sets. In more than 5 Graves' hyperthyroidism patients, the study also compared T-cell repertoires from thyroid tissue with T-cell repertoires from blood. After blood sampling, hyperthyroidism patients were treated with methimazole at a starting dose of 30 mg daily, and ophthalmopathy patients were treated with high-dose intravenous methylprednisolone. The paper describes TCR Vbeta CDR3 sequencing of around 140 peripheral blood samples, made up of around 41 ophthalmopathy patients, roughly 75 hyperthyroidism patients and 17 progressor patients.

Stable Graves' hyperthyroidism was defined as no progression to ophthalmopathy during 18 months of follow-up. Hyperthyroidism patients were newly diagnosed, with disease duration under 2 months, and aged 18 to 65 years. Patients with uncontrolled infections, other autoimmune diseases, pregnancy or lactation were excluded. Clinical symptoms, serum thyroxine and TRAb, thyroid ultrasound, and orbital computed tomography formed the basis for the diagnoses. Ficoll-Paque density gradient centrifugation was used to isolate PBMCs from around 10 ml of fresh peripheral blood. Total RNA was extracted using Trizol reagent, and RNA quality was assessed on an Agilent 2100 Bioanalyzer. CDR1 GTSNPN and CDR2 SVGIG were looked up in the germline V gene (reference sequence). V sheds 0 bases and J sheds 10 bases, leaving 9 bases between their ends. From its cysteine to its phenylalanine, the CDR3 spans 11 amino acids. Only CDR3 DNA remains: 33 bases, in frame from the first base.

The full study reports these points: A 13 V-J signature model separated ophthalmopathy from stable hyperthyroidism, with approximately 87% sensitivity and 81.08% specificity in cross-validation and 80%/75% in testing. In validation, progression to ophthalmopathy was predicted by the model with nearly 71% sensitivity and roughly 76% specificity, a median of approximately 7.1 months before onset. Most expanded thyroid clonotypes (frequency above 0.001) were also detected in blood, suggesting blood repertoires may reflect thyroid immune responses. Sample size was not statistically predetermined, and investigators were not blinded to group allocation.

Amplification of TCR beta CDR3 regions was carried out from RNA transcripts. For the first round of RT-PCR on the TCR CDR3, the HTBI primer set was used together with the Qiagen OneStep RT-PCR kit. Libraries were constructed in a second round of multiplex PCR, after which size selection and purification were performed. The libraries were sequenced on an Illumina HiSeq2000 using paired-end 100 bp reads. On the authors' methods: SOAPnuke was used to process the raw data, with reads discarded if the reads contained adapters or uncalled bases, had a mean Phred below 15, or lacked an exact constant-primer or identifier match. High-quality paired reads were merged with COPE v1.2.5, and unique nucleotide sequences were defined as clonotypes. Clonotypes were aligned to IMGT TRBV, TRBD and TRBJ reference segments using MiTCR v1.1. The analysis was restricted to V-J combinations with a frequency above 0.0001, which together covered roughly 99% of the repertoires. The TCS score was defined as F50 (clonal expansion) divided by E x V (chaos), with BLOSUM62-based TCRdist calculated between CDR3 peptides within each V-J. Welch's t-statistics and random forest reduced 500 to 550 V-J features to roughly 13, which were used in a naive Bayes classifier (R e1071). Clones were called with MiXCR by TCRdb after fastp trimmed the public reads at Q25, and only in-frame beta chains were retained. Entries that share a CDR3 protein sequence are merged under the most common genes and DNA. TCRdb assigned the V and J calls; the authors' analysis was not used. The sample includes 300,000 or so distinct CDR3 sequences, with 21% observed a single time. Of the sample, over 45% falls within the top ten clones.

Turning to this clonotype: This clone's antigen is unknown. A read error may explain this, as a much larger clone is one base away.

The chain is assembled from TRBV30 and TRBJ1-1, with the D gene not confidently named. The sequenced sample consisted of blood. The sequence was obtained from a woman between 45 and 60 years old with Graves' hyperthyroidism. The DNA sequence is given as TGTGCCTGGAGTGTCCTCCAAGGAGCTTTCTTT. Translated, this gives CAWSVLQGAFF.